The T cell receptor (beta chain) under discussion was sequenced for a study of OX40 agonist ivuxolimab in advanced cancers. Looking at the study overall: In this cohort, patients received ivuxolimab, an agonistic anti-OX40 (CD134) antibody. Allowance was made for prior anti-PD-1, anti-PD-L1 or anti-CTLA-4 therapy, and roughly 40% had some.

Study-wide findings and caveats: Expanded peripheral T-cell antigen specificity went undetermined. Clonal expansion was seen in CD4+ and CD8+ blood T cells by week 6 at 0.1 to 3.0 mg/kg.

In its sample, this clone was seen a few times. The antigen is unknown. The protocol was immunoSEQ multiplex PCR, while the TCRdb copy is restricted to in-frame clones and leaves out a portion. The data contain 45,000 to 55,000 clones, about 90% of them singletons. The TCR sequence derives from an adult with an advanced solid tumor such as melanoma, head and neck, liver or kidney cancer. The sample was CD4+ or CD8+ T cells sorted from blood, taken in a trial of the OX40 agonist ivuxolimab.

The CDR3 DNA reads as TGTGCCAGCAGCGCCGGGACAGGTTCCTACGAGCAGTACTTC. Its translation: CASSAGTGSYEQYF. The gene calls are TRBV2 and TRBJ2-7; 8 nucleotides align to TRBD1. The CDR3 spans 14 residues. Germline CDR1 and CDR2: SNHLY and FYNNEI. The ends lost 6 bases at V and 1 base at J; junction bases unmatched: 5.